What follows describes a single T cell receptor beta chain. Its antigen is not known. This sample is drawn from a study of T cell responses to AZD1222 COVID-19 vaccine. Study conclusions and caveats: Donors skewed white British and female; clonal diversity was possibly underestimated. Spike-wide coverage was observed for vaccine-associated CD4 TCRs, with dominant responses at 160-218 and 743-854. Reportedly, nearly half the spike-specific TCRs target unmutated variant regions.

The table came from immunoSEQ multiplex PCR; TCRdb's copy has only in-frame clones and leaves some out. The table includes around 270,000 clones, approximately 94% detected once. V dropped 7 bases and J dropped 0 bases, with 9 bases sitting between them. The CDR3 consists of 13 residues. Germline V gene lookup returns CDR1 SNHLY and CDR2 FYNNEI. This specimen was peripheral blood, taken 28 days after the second AZD1222 dose. The sequence came from an adult who received the AZD1222 COVID-19 vaccine. This chain joins TRBV2 and TRBJ1-1; D uncertain. CDR3 coding DNA: TGTGCCAGCACCGGACTCATGAACACTGAAGCTTTCTTT. The encoded protein is CASTGLMNTEAFF.